The rows below give T cell receptor beta chains drawn from one sample of a study of T cells expressing NK-cell markers. Reanalyzing the 5' RACE reads, TCRdb keeps one entry per CDR3 protein, without DNA. The sample data list about 170,000 distinct CDR3 sequences. Sequenced input: blood T cells: a sorted CD56 or NKG2C T cell subset, CD4+ or CD8+ T cells, or bulk PBMC T cells (not recorded which). These receptors came from a man between 18 and 69 years old in good health. Both conserved end residues are part of each CDR3. Fields, in order: J gene, V gene, CDR3 protein.

TRBJ1-3	TRBV7-9	CASSSDTSSGNTIYF
TRBJ1-1	TRBV19	CASSISGVEAFF
TRBJ2-1	TRBV25-1	CASRDKLGQQIYNEQFF
TRBJ2-1	TRBV10-2	CASIAWGGDNEQFF
TRBJ1-1	TRBV5-6	CASSFWGLGNTEAFF
TRBJ1-2	TRBV20-1	CSARGRDNYGYTF
TRBJ1-3	TRBV6-1	CASSEFVPGPFSGNTIYF
TRBJ2-7	TRBV12-3/TRBV12-4	CASSVGPDGSYEQYF
TRBJ2-1	TRBV20-1	CSAADRVSYNEQFF
TRBJ1-1	TRBV15	CATSRDRGESVNTEAFF
TRBJ2-2	TRBV27	CASSLFGNTGELFF
TRBJ2-1	TRBV11-2	CASSLVGGGVIYNEQFF
TRBJ1-5	TRBV6-1	CASRRPKSNQPQHF
TRBJ2-3	TRBV6-2/TRBV6-3	CASSELNPGRTSTDTQYF
TRBJ2-1	TRBV24-1	CATSDPSGYNYNEQFF
TRBJ2-3	TRBV27	CASSLPLADTQYF
TRBJ1-1	TRBV4-1	CASSQTGSRYREAFF
TRBJ1-2	TRBV6-1	CASRPSSGQGGYGYTF
TRBJ2-7	TRBV10-3	CAISESADSYEQYF
TRBJ1-1	TRBV6-1	CASSDAGVNTEAFF
TRBJ2-1	TRBV7-9	CASNVPHEQFF
TRBJ2-1	TRBV12-3/TRBV12-4	CASSPHGQGNEQFF
TRBJ2-7	TRBV28	CASSLGGGDSSYEQYF
TRBJ2-5	TRBV6-5	CASSWDSSRTQYF
TRBJ2-2	TRBV27	CASSSGQGGELFF
TRBJ2-5	TRBV12-3/TRBV12-4	CASTGLAGGLETQYF
TRBJ2-7	TRBV2	CASSYGGRGEIYEQYF
TRBJ2-1	TRBV15	CATSRDRGSNEQFF
TRBJ2-2	TRBV15	CATSRRTVNTGELFF
TRBJ2-5	TRBV5-6	CASSYTGVRETQYF
TRBJ2-5	TRBV7-9	CASSPVGRAETQYF
TRBJ1-2	TRBV7-9	CASSLAGSDYGYTF
TRBJ2-7	TRBV4-1	CASGTGVFSYEQYF
TRBJ2-3	TRBV12-3/TRBV12-4	CASSTQGLAGGRSDTQYF
TRBJ2-1	TRBV6-5	CASSLGWGPYNEQFF
TRBJ2-6	TRBV7-6	CASSWNMGANVLTF
TRBJ2-2	TRBV7-9	CASGDSSNTGELFF
TRBJ2-5	TRBV15	CATSEGDTQETQYF
TRBJ2-5	TRBV6-5	CASSYQDSVQETQYF
TRBJ2-3	TRBV7-9	CASSSKEGAGTQYF
TRBJ2-7	TRBV29-1	CSPPDRVHEQYF
TRBJ1-1	TRBV7-6	CASSLGGRNTEAFF
TRBJ2-7	TRBV15	CATSRVRIGSYEQYF